These 27 T cell receptor beta chains were all obtained from the same sample, sequenced in a study of prognosis after radiotherapy for stage I lung cancer. Amplification of the TCR beta CDR3 (from genomic DNA) was done by two-round multiplex PCR. Every TRBV and TRBJ gene had its own specific primer in first-round PCR. TCRdb ran MiXCR on the multiplex PCR reads and lists one entry per CDR3 protein. The sample carries some 23,000 distinct CDR3 sequences, 40% recorded once. Sequencing used PBMCs, obtained before or after stereotactic body radiation therapy (not recorded which). The receptors shown here come from a donor at least 50 years old with non-small cell lung cancer.

Details on this clonotype: One junction end does not reproduce the germline sequence, and a read error may be involved. The chain employs TRBV11-3 and TRBJ2-3; 15 bases map to TRBD2. CDR3 length: 16 residues. CDR1 and CDR2 (germline): SGHNT, YENEEA. The CDR3, as DNA: TGTGCCAGCAGCCTGGGACTAGCGGGAGGAATAGATACGCATTATTTT. Amino acid sequence: CASSLGLAGGIDTHYF.

This clonotype was counted at least ten times. Here the CDR3 DNA reads TGTGCCGCACGACCCGGGGGCAGGGGTTACTCTGGAAACACCATATATTTT. Translating it yields CAARPGGRGYSGNTIYF. J is TRBJ1-3 and V is TRBV2; possibly TRBD1 for D (6 bases). Germline assignment: CDR1 SNHLY and CDR2 FYNNEI. V was shortened by 11 bases and J by 0 bases, with 23 bases between the two germline ends. The CDR3 spans 17 residues.

This clonotype was seen many times. The gene calls are TRBV4-1 and TRBJ2-4; TRBD2 matches at 13 bases. CDR1 is MGHRA and CDR2 is YSYEKL in the germline V gene. This CDR3 is built from 16 residues. V lost 0 bases, J lost 9 bases, and 5 bases stayed unmatched. The CDR3 loop is CASSQDRLAGGGIQYF. The CDR3 nucleotides read TGCGCCAGCAGCCAAGATCGACTAGCGGGAGGAGGCATTCAGTACTTC.

Judged by abundance, this clonotype is medium-sized. The gene calls are TRBV5-1 and TRBJ2-1; 7 bases line up with TRBD1. Germline trimming cut 1 base from V and 5 bases from J; bases unmatched to any gene: 6. The CDR3 length is 15 residues. Germline-derived CDR1 and CDR2 are SGHRS and YFSETQ. The CDR3 nucleotides read TGCGCCAGCAGCTTGTGGGACAGTCCCCACAATGAGCAGTTCTTC. Translated: CASSLWDSPHNEQFF.

This chain connects TRBV28 to TRBJ2-5; 12 nucleotides line up with TRBD1. The V gene's germline CDR1 is MDHEN and CDR2 SYDVKM. The CDR3 spans 16 residues. V shed 6 bases and J 1 base; nucleotides not matched to a gene: 6. This chain's CDR3 is CASSRDRGPFQETQYF. CDR3 sequence (DNA): TGTGCCAGCAGCCGGGACAGGGGGCCCTTCCAAGAGACCCAGTACTTC.

Of note for this clonotype: The likely explanation is a read error, given a far larger clone one base away. The gene calls are TRBV6-8 and TRBJ2-7; a possible D gene is TRBD1 (6 bases). This CDR3 region has 13 residues. Germline V CDR1 and CDR2: MNHGY, SAAAGT. The CDR3 nucleotides are TGTGCCAGCAGAACAGGGAGCTCCTACGAGCACTACTTC. As protein: CASRTGSSYEHYF.

The chain joins TRBV6-1 to TRBJ2-1; 9 bases agree with TRBD2. The CDR3 spans 18 residues. Germline V gives CDR1 MNHNS, CDR2 SASEGT. Trimming removed 6 bases from V and 0 bases from J; junction bases left unmatched: 12. DNA of the CDR3: TGTGCCAGCAGGTCGGGGAGGATAGCGGGAGTCTCCTACAATGAGCAGTTCTTC. Its translation is CASRSGRIAGVSYNEQFF.

This clonotype was seen repeatedly, ten times or more. The chain combines TRBV12-3 or TRBV12-4 with TRBJ2-7; D possibly uses TRBD1 or TRBD2 (6 bases each). Trimming cost V 4 bases and J 2 bases, with 21 bases left between them. The CDR3 sequence is 17 residues long. Written as DNA, the CDR3 is TGTGCCAGCAGTTACCTCCGAATAGGGGGAGGCCCCTACGAGCAGTACTTC. Its translation: CASSYLRIGGGPYEQYF.

This chain connects TRBV30 to TRBJ1-6; tentatively, D is TRBD1 (6 bases). This CDR3 contains 14 residues. V shed 3 bases and J shed 4 bases, with 10 bases lying between them. Germline V CDR1 and CDR2: GTSNPN, SVGIG (reference sequence). The CDR3 bases are TGTGCCTGGAGGGGGGCATATTATAATTCACCCCTCCACTTT. Translated, it gives CAWRGAYYNSPLHF.

In its sample, this clonotype was seen many times. V is TRBV19 and J is TRBJ2-7; D possibly corresponds to TRBD1 (6 bases). The CDR3 has 11 residues. V was shortened by 5 bases and J by 6 bases, with 8 bases between the two germline ends. Germline lookup yields CDR1 LNHDA and CDR2 SQIVND (reference sequence). CDR3 DNA: TGTGCCAGTAGTCAGGGGTTCGAGCAGTACTTC. Protein sequence: CASSQGFEQYF.

On this clonotype itself: This may be a read error, as it is one base from a much larger clone. This chain links TRBV5-6 with TRBJ2-1; D remains ambiguous. This CDR3 spans 13 amino acids. Germline V gives CDR1 SGHDT, CDR2 YYEEEE. The CDR3 DNA reads as TGTGCCAGCAGCTCCGCAACAGTGAATGATCAGTTCTTC. It translates to CASSSATVNDQFF. Variable domain in full (rest from reference TRBV5-6 and TRBJ2-1): DAGVTQSPTHLIKTRGQQVTLRCSPKSGHDTVSWYQQALGQGPQFIFQYYEEEERQRGNFPDRFSGHQFPNYSSELNVNALLLGDSALYLCASSSATVNDQFFGPGTRLTVL.

With respect to this clonotype: In this CDR3 the conserved last residue, phenylalanine or tryptophan, is missing, so a read error is likely. V gene TRBV7-9 combines with J gene TRBJ1-2; tentatively, D is TRBD1 (5 bases). This CDR3 comprises 13 residues. From germline, CDR1 is SEHNR and CDR2 FQNEAQ (reference sequence). The DNA of the CDR3 is TGTACCAGCAGCCGGGGGGGTGCCTATGGCTACACCTTA. It is translated as CTSSRGGAYGYTL.

V is TRBV7-9 and J is TRBJ1-5, with a tentative D call TRBD1 (6 bases). CDR3 length: 15 amino acids. Per the germline V gene, CDR1 is SEHNR and CDR2 is FQNEAQ (reference sequence). V lost 4 bases to trimming and J lost 1 base, with 11 bases between them. The CDR3: CASSSGTSSNQPQHF. DNA of the CDR3: TGTGCCAGCAGCTCCGGGACATCGAGCAATCAGCCCCAGCATTTT.

The DNA for the CDR3 is TGTGCCAGCAGCCGTAGGGGCTTGAACACTGAAGCTTTCTTT. It is translated as CASSRRGLNTEAFF. The chain couples TRBV11-3 to TRBJ1-1; possibly TRBD1 for D (5 bases). V was clipped by 5 bases and J by 0 bases, with 10 bases between them. The CDR3 is 14 residues long. Germline CDR1 and CDR2: SGHNT and YENEEA.

In its sample, this clonotype was seen many times. Here the CDR3 reads CAWGHSYGNTIYF. CDR3 coding DNA: TGTGCCTGGGGACATTCTTATGGAAACACCATATATTTT. The genes are TRBV30 and TRBJ1-3; D may be TRBD1 (5 bases). V shed 5 bases and J shed 3 bases, with 11 bases lying between them. The CDR3 length is 13 residues. Germline values: CDR1 GTSNPN, CDR2 SVGIG (reference sequence).

The chain recombines TRBV7-9 with TRBJ2-1; the D gene is possibly TRBD2 (5 bases). CDR1 is SEHNR and CDR2 is FQNEAQ in the germline V gene (reference sequence). This CDR3 contains 13 residues. V lost 0 bases, J lost 5 bases, and 5 bases lay in between. This CDR3 is CASSLARDNEQFF. In nucleotides, the CDR3 is TGTGCCAGCAGCTTAGCGCGGGACAATGAGCAGTTCTTC. The whole variable domain, remainder taken from reference TRBV7-9 and TRBJ2-1, is DTGVSQNPRHKITKRGQNVTFRCDPISEHNRLYWYRQTLGQGPEFLTYFQNEAQLEKSRLLSDRFSAERPKGSFSTLEIQRTEQGDSAMYLCASSLARDNEQFFGPGTRLTVL.

In its sample, this clonotype was seen many times. This chain joins TRBV10-2 and TRBJ1-4, with D possibly matching TRBD1 (5 bases). Germline V gene sequence: CDR1 WSHSY, CDR2 SAAADI. The V end was cut by 2 bases, the J end by 4 bases, with 8 bases between. CDR3 length equals 14 residues. The CDR3 region has the DNA TGCGCCAGCAGTGAGGGGGGTGTTAATGAAAAACTGTTTTTT. Encoded protein: CASSEGGVNEKLFF.

This clonotype came up a few times. The junction departs from the called germline gene at one end, perhaps through a read error. The chain carries TRBV12-3 or TRBV12-4 and TRBJ2-1, with 9 positions matching TRBD2. CDR3 length equals 15 residues. The CDR3 here is CASGPGTSIYSEQFF. As DNA, the CDR3 is TGTGCCAGCGGACCTGGGACTAGCATATACAGTGAGCAGTTCTTC.

On this clonotype itself: Its ends do not fully match the called genes, so a read error is possible. The chain recombines TRBV2 with TRBJ2-7; weak D call: TRBD2 (6 bases). Germline lookup yields CDR1 SNHLY and CDR2 FYNNEI. This CDR3 contains 12 residues. CDR3 region: CASSVAGREQYF. In DNA, the CDR3 is TGTGCCAGCAGTGTGGCGGGGCGCGAGCAGTACTTT.

This clonotype has a count of ten or more. The chain links TRBV7-2 to TRBJ2-1; D assignment may be TRBD1 or TRBD2 (5 bases each). The CDR3 has 16 residues. The germline gives CDR1 SGHTA, CDR2 FQGNSA. Trimming cost V 5 bases and J 7 bases, with 21 bases left between them. CDR3 coding DNA: TGTGCCAGCAGCGGAAGGGACCGAAAAAAGCGGAATGAGCAGTTCTTC. Translating it yields CASSGRDRKKRNEQFF.

This clonotype was counted many times. The gene calls are TRBV5-1 and TRBJ2-7; 10 nucleotides align to TRBD1. V lost 4 bases and J lost 6; bases outside the gene matches: 7. Germline V gives CDR1 SGHRS, CDR2 YFSETQ. This CDR3 is 14 amino acids long. The CDR3 loop is CASSRTGGRPEQYF. CDR3 nucleotides: TGCGCCAGCAGCAGGACAGGGGGTCGCCCCGAGCAGTACTTC.

This clonotype was found many times. This rearrangement joins TRBV5-4 to TRBJ1-1; D call uncertain. Germline lookup yields CDR1 SGHNT and CDR2 YYREEE (reference sequence). The CDR3 loop spans 14 amino acids. V shed 0 bases and J shed 4 bases, with 10 bases lying between them. CDR3 bases: TGTGCCAGCAGCTTGGACGAAGAGCCCACTGAAGCTTTCTTT. Amino acids: CASSLDEEPTEAFF.

This clonotype has a count of ten or more. The chain is built from TRBV7-6 and TRBJ2-6; no clear D gene. Trimming shortened V by 0 bases and J by 1 base, and 22 bases separated the two germline ends. CDR1 is SGHVS, CDR2 FNYEAQ, per germline. The CDR3 extends over 21 amino acids. CDR3 bases: TGTGCCAGCAGCTTAGCGATTGTCCGCGACAACCTAAATTCTGGGGCCAACGTCCTGACTTTC. The encoded protein is CASSLAIVRDNLNSGANVLTF.

The chain is built from TRBV20-1 and TRBJ1-2; TRBD1 might be the D (6 bases). V lost 8 bases and J lost 2, with 18 bases in between. This CDR3 is 14 amino acids long. Germline CDR1 DFQATT, CDR2 SNEGSKA (reference sequence). The CDR3 spells CSFHTGTQNYGYTF. The CDR3 nucleotides read TGCAGTTTCCATACCGGGACACAAAACTATGGCTACACCTTC.

The rearrangement links TRBV5-1 to TRBJ2-6; tentatively, D is TRBD1 or TRBD2 (5 bases each). Trimming pared 4 bases from V and 4 bases from J, leaving 12 bases between. The germline V gene encodes CDR1 SGHRS and CDR2 YFSETQ. The CDR3 is 15 residues long. DNA for the CDR3: TGCGCCAGCAGCGGGACGGCGGCCGGGGCCAACGTCCTGACTTTC. Translation gives CASSGTAAGANVLTF.

This chain uses TRBV24-1 with TRBJ2-2, with 8 bases aligning to TRBD1. CDR3 length equals 15 residues. Germline values: CDR1 KGHDR, CDR2 SFDVKD. Trimming removed 2 bases from V and 5 bases from J; junction bases left unmatched: 3. The DNA for the CDR3 is TGTGCCACCAGTGATTCCTACAGGGGGACCGGGGAGCTGTTTTTT. It is translated as CATSDSYRGTGELFF.

The chain uses TRBV20-1 and TRBJ2-7, with a tentative D call TRBD1 (5 bases). Trimming left V 3 bases short and J 10 bases short, with 19 bases between. Germline V lookup: CDR1 DFQATT, CDR2 SNEGSKA (reference sequence). The CDR3 length is 13 residues. In DNA, the CDR3 is TGCAGTGCTAGGACTCAGGGCCCCTACGGTCAGTACTTC. Translated: CSARTQGPYGQYF.